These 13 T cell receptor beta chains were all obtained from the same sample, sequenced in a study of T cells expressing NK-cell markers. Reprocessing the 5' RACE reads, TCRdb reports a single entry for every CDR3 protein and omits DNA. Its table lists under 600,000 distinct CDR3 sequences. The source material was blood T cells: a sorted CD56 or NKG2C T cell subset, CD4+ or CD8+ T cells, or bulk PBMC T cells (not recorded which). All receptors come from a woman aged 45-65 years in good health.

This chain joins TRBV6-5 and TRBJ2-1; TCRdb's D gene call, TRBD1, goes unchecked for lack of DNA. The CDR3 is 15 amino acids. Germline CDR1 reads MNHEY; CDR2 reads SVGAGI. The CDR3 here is CASSSTPGRPNEQFF.

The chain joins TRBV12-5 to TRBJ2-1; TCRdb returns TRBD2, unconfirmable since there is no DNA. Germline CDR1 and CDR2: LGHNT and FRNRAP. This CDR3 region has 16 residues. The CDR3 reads CASGLPLAGGMSEQFF. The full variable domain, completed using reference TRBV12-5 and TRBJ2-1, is DARVTQTPRHKVTEMGQEVTMRCQPILGHNTVFWYRQTMMQGLELLAYFRNRAPLDDSGMPKDRFSAEMPDATLATLKIQPSEPRDSAVYFCASGLPLAGGMSEQFFGPGTRLTVL.

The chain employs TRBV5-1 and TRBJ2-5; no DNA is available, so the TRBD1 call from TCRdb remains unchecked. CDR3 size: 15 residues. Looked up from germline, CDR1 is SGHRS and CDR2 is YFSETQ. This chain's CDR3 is CASSRDAGAKETQYF.

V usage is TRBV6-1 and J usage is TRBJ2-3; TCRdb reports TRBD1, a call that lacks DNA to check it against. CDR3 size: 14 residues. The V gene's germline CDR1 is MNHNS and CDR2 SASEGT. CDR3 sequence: CASGRSADTDTQYF.

CDR3 protein: CASSPTSNPNNEQFF. The chain uses TRBV19 and TRBJ2-1; with no DNA, the TCRdb D assignment of TRBD2 cannot be verified. This CDR3 spans 15 amino acids. Germline V gene data show CDR1 as LNHDA and CDR2 as SQIVND (reference sequence).

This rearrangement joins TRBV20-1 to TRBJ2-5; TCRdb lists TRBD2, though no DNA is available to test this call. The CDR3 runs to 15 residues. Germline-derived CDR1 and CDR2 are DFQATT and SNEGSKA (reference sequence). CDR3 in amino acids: CSARSGSRLQETQYF.

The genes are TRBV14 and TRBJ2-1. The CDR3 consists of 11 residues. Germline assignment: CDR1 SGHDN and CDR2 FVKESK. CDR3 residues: CASSQGFERFF.

CDR3 residues: CASSPKTANSPLHF. The chain couples TRBV18 to TRBJ1-6; the D call of TRBD1 rests on TCRdb alone, since no DNA is present to check it. This CDR3 is built from 14 residues. Germline values: CDR1 KGHSH, CDR2 LQKENI.

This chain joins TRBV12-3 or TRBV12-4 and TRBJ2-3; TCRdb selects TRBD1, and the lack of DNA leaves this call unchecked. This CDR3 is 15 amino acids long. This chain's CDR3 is CASSPPGQGTDTQYF.

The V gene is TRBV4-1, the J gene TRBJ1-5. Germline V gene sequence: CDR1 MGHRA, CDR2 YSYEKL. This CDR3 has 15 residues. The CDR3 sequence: CASSQEVPGLKPQHF.

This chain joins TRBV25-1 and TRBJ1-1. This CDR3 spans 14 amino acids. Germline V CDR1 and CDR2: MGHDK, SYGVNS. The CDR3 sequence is CASRGRLMNTEAFF.

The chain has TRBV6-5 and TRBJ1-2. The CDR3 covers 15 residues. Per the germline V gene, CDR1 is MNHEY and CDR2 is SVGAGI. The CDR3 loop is CASSYSARGIYGYTF.

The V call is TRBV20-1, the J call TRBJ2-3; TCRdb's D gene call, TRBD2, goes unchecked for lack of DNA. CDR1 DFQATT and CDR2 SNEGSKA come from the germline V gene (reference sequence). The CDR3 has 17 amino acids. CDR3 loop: CSAPDPSGKSSTDTQYF.